This T cell receptor (beta chain) was recovered during a study of cytomegalovirus exposure and HLA in healthy donors. Study at large: Unique TCRs numbering around 85 million, obtained from HLA-typed donors, made up an early data release.

Regarding this clone: Its target is not known.

PCR involved 60 Vbeta and 13 Jbeta primers. TCRdb's table, derived via immunoSEQ multiplex PCR, lists solely in-frame clones and lacks some. The top ten clones hold around 2% of a sample with over 250,000 clones, under 80% of them seen once. The study, taken as a whole, reports: Researchers catalogued some 160 TCR beta chains as cytomegalovirus-associated.

V lost 9 bases to trimming and J lost 2 bases; unmatched junction nucleotides: 7. The length of the CDR3 is 14 residues. Germline assignment: CDR1 LNHDA and CDR2 SQIVND (reference sequence). Healthy donors of bone marrow made up the group. While unrecorded immune exposures were likely, the donors were nominally healthy when sampled. Sequencing was done on a sample of PBMCs. The sequence came from a female donor in good health and CMV-seronegative. The gene calls are TRBV19 and TRBJ2-7; 10 nucleotides line up with TRBD1. The CDR3 sequence: CASNSGTGAYEQYF. The CDR3 DNA reads as TGTGCCAGCAACTCCGGGACAGGGGCCTACGAGCAGTACTTC. Drawing the rest from reference TRBV19 and TRBJ2-7, the complete variable domain is DGGITQSPKYLFRKEGQNVTLSCEQNLNHDAMYWYRQDPGQGLRLIYYSQIVNDFQKGDIAEGYSVSREKKESFPLTVTSAQKNPTAFYLCASNSGTGAYEQYFGPGTRLTVT.